The rows below give T cell receptor beta chains drawn from one sample of a study of cytomegalovirus exposure and HLA in healthy donors. Repertoires were generated with immunoSEQ multiplex PCR, while TCRdb's copy carries only in-frame clones and drops some. With about 210,000 clones in the sample, the ten largest clones hold 0.75% to 1%. The specimen was PBMCs. Source of these receptors: a woman aged 30 to 39 in good health and CMV-seropositive. Both conserved end residues are part of each CDR3. The D gene is left open where the match is weak.

J gene	CDR3 length	V gene	D gene	CDR3 DNA	CDR3 protein
TRBJ2-7	14	TRBV27	TRBD2	TGTGCCAGCAGGACTAGCGGGATCTCCTACGAGCAGTACTTC	CASRTSGISYEQYF
TRBJ1-4	15	TRBV11-2	TRBD1	TGTGCCAGCAGCCCCTGGGACAGTGATAATGAAAAACTGTTTTTT	CASSPWDSDNEKLFF
TRBJ2-1	14	TRBV7-2	.	TGTGCCAGCAGCTTAGGTCGGACTTACAATGAGCAGTTCTTC	CASSLGRTYNEQFF
TRBJ1-5	15	TRBV18	.	TGTGCCAGCTCACCAATCGCGGATAGCAATCAGCCCCAGCATTTT	CASSPIADSNQPQHF
TRBJ2-7	14	TRBV10-3	TRBD2	TGTGCCATCAGCCAACTAGCGGGAGCCTACGAGCAGTACTTC	CAISQLAGAYEQYF
TRBJ2-1	18	TRBV5-4	.	TGTGCCAGCAGCTTGGAGGGTAGCGACATCTTGTCCTACAATGAGCAGTTCTTC	CASSLEGSDILSYNEQFF
TRBJ2-4	16	TRBV18	TRBD2	TGTGCCAGCTCAAACACTAGCGGGGGGGCCCCGGACATTCAGTACTTC	CASSNTSGGAPDIQYF
TRBJ1-1	13	TRBV29-1	TRBD1	TGCAGCGTTGAAAGGACAGGGGGCACTGAAGCTTTCTTT	CSVERTGGTEAFF
TRBJ2-7	17	TRBV28	TRBD2	TGTGCCAGCAGTTTAGCACGTCAGGGACTAGCCGAGAACGAGCAGTACTTC	CASSLARQGLAENEQYF
TRBJ2-2	16	TRBV13	TRBD1	TGTGCCAGCAGCCCCAATCGGGACAGGGGTACCGGGGAGCTGTTTTTT	CASSPNRDRGTGELFF
TRBJ2-7	14	TRBV5-1	.	TGCGCCAGCAGCTTGTCCGCGCTCTCCTACGAGCAGTACTTC	CASSLSALSYEQYF
TRBJ2-3	13	TRBV29-1	.	TGCAGCGTAAGAGGGGGGGTCACAGATACGCAGTATTTT	CSVRGGVTDTQYF
TRBJ2-7	13	TRBV19	TRBD2	TGTGCCAGTAGTGCTGCGGGAGGCTACGAGCAGTACTTC	CASSAAGGYEQYF
TRBJ2-5	15	TRBV4-1	.	TGCGCCAGCAGCCAAGGACGGGTCATCCAAGAGACCCAGTACTTC	CASSQGRVIQETQYF
TRBJ2-1	13	TRBV29-1	.	TGCAGCGTTGAAAGGGGTAGTAACAATGAGCAGTTCTTC	CSVERGSNNEQFF
TRBJ2-7	15	TRBV7-2	.	TGTGCCAGCAGCTTCCCCCCCCCGAGAACCTACGAGCAGTACTTC	CASSFPPPRTYEQYF
TRBJ2-3	17	TRBV7-9	TRBD2	TGTGCCAGCAGCTTAGCGTATCTAGCGGGGGGCGCAGATACGCAGTATTTT	CASSLAYLAGGADTQYF
TRBJ2-1	20	TRBV5-1	TRBD2	TGCGCCAGCAGCTTGGTAGTGCACCGGGGGGGTTTCGTTCCTCACAATGAGCAGTTCTTC	CASSLVVHRGGFVPHNEQFF
TRBJ2-5	15	TRBV12-5	TRBD1	TGTGCTAGTGCCTCGGGACAGCCGACAATAGAGACCCAGTACTTC	CASASGQPTIETQYF
TRBJ2-7	15	TRBV14	.	TGTGCCAGCAGCCAAGTTGCAGGGTGGATTGGCGAGCAGTACTTC	CASSQVAGWIGEQYF
TRBJ2-5	14	TRBV5-6	.	TGTGCCAGCAGCGGAATAGGGGGAGGGGAGACCCAGTACTTC	CASSGIGGGETQYF
TRBJ1-4	17	TRBV9	TRBD1	TGTGCCAGCAGCGCCCGGGACAGGGGGTGGCTCGGGGAAAAACTGTTTTTT	CASSARDRGWLGEKLFF
TRBJ2-7	15	TRBV5-4	TRBD2	TGTGCCAGCAGCTGGGGACTAGGAGATTTCTACGAGCAGTACTTC	CASSWGLGDFYEQYF
TRBJ2-1	13	TRBV7-2	.	TGTGCCAGCAGCGGGGCCTCCTACAATGAGCAGTTCTTC	CASSGASYNEQFF
TRBJ2-7	15	TRBV28	TRBD2	TGTGCCAGCAGAAGTGGACTAGCGAGGTCCTACGAGCAGTACTTC	CASRSGLARSYEQYF
TRBJ2-7	15	TRBV5-1	.	TGCGCCAGCAGCTTGGTGGCGGGGGCGGGCTACGAGCAGTACTTC	CASSLVAGAGYEQYF
TRBJ2-5	16	TRBV5-1	TRBD1	TGCGCCAGCAGCTTGGGTGTCCAGGGGGCGGGAGAGACCCAGTACTTC	CASSLGVQGAGETQYF
TRBJ1-2	11	TRBV30	.	TGTGCCTGGAGTTCCGGGGATGGCTACACCTTC	CAWSSGDGYTF
TRBJ1-2	13	TRBV19	.	TGTGCCAGTACCCAGGGACAAAACTATGGCTACACCTTC	CASTQGQNYGYTF
TRBJ2-7	15	TRBV14	TRBD1	TGTGCCAGCGGCCACCCAAGACAGGGACCCACGGAGCAGTACTTC	CASGHPRQGPTEQYF
TRBJ2-7	13	TRBV28	.	TGTGCCAGCAGTTTGGCACAGGCCTACGAGCAGTACTTC	CASSLAQAYEQYF
TRBJ2-3	15	TRBV7-6	TRBD2	TGTGCCAGCAGCTTGGAACTAGCGATGGGGGATACGCAGTATTTT	CASSLELAMGDTQYF
TRBJ2-3	14	TRBV7-2	TRBD2	TGTGCCAGCAGGGGACTAGCAACCACAGATACGCAGTATTTT	CASRGLATTDTQYF
TRBJ1-5	16	TRBV30	TRBD1	TGTGCCTGGAGTACGGGACAGCAGTATAGCAATCAGCCCCAGCATTTT	CAWSTGQQYSNQPQHF
TRBJ2-7	12	TRBV6-6	.	TGTGCCAGCAGTTACCTTGATTACGAGCAGTACTTC	CASSYLDYEQYF
TRBJ1-1	14	TRBV6-6	TRBD1	TGTGCCAGCAGGCAATTACAGGGGGGACCTGAAGCTTTCTTT	CASRQLQGGPEAFF
TRBJ2-7	14	TRBV7-2	.	TGTGCCAGCAGCTTGACTATGGGAGCCTACGAGCAGTACTTC	CASSLTMGAYEQYF
TRBJ2-3	12	TRBV6-5	.	TGTGCCAGCAGCCCTACAGGGGATACGCAGTATTTT	CASSPTGDTQYF
TRBJ2-1	15	TRBV7-2	TRBD1	TGTGCCAGCAGCCCCGACAGGGGCCCCTACAATGAGCAGTTCTTC	CASSPDRGPYNEQFF
TRBJ2-1	16	TRBV5-1	TRBD2	TGCGCCAGCAGCTTGCACGGGGGGGTTACCTACAATGAGCAGTTCTTC	CASSLHGGVTYNEQFF
TRBJ2-3	16	TRBV28	.	TGTGCCAGCAGTTTCGGAGGCACCATGAGCACAGATACGCAGTATTTT	CASSFGGTMSTDTQYF
TRBJ2-3	13	TRBV2	TRBD1	TGTGCCAGCAGTGAAGGAACAGGGGCACTTCAGTATTTT	CASSEGTGALQYF
TRBJ2-2	15	TRBV21-1	.	TGTGCCAGCAGCAAAGGGCAGGGGGCGGACACGGAGCTGTTTTTT	CASSKGQGADTELFF
TRBJ1-1	19	TRBV15	.	TGTGCCACCAGCAAGAGAGGGTCGTCCGGAGGAGGTAGGAACACTGAAGCTTTCTTT	CATSKRGSSGGGRNTEAFF
TRBJ2-6	16	TRBV7-8	.	TGTGCCAGCAGCTTAGACAGATACTCTGGGGCCAACGTCCTGACTTTC	CASSLDRYSGANVLTF
TRBJ2-1	18	TRBV5-4	TRBD2	TGTGCCAGCAGCGGAGGGCTAGCGGGAGACGGGTCCTACAATGAGCAGTTCTTC	CASSGGLAGDGSYNEQFF
TRBJ2-7	15	TRBV25-1	.	TGTGCCAGCAGTCCAGAATGGGGACAAGGCTACGAGCAGTACTTC	CASSPEWGQGYEQYF
TRBJ1-1	12	TRBV7-2	.	TGTGCCAGCAGCTTAGTTGGAGCTGAAGCTTTCTTT	CASSLVGAEAFF
TRBJ1-5	15	TRBV19	TRBD1	TGTGCCAGTAGTATCTTCCCAGGGGGCCATCAGCCCCAGCATTTT	CASSIFPGGHQPQHF
TRBJ1-2	16	TRBV4-3	TRBD1	TGCGCCAGCAGCCAAGATTCAGGGCAGGGGGCGTATGGCTACACCTTC	CASSQDSGQGAYGYTF
TRBJ2-6	18	TRBV27	TRBD1	TGTGCCAGCAGTTTATCGGACAGGGTTAGCTCTGGGGCCAACGTCCTGACTTTC	CASSLSDRVSSGANVLTF
TRBJ2-5	15	TRBV13	TRBD2	TGTGCCAGCAGCTTACAGCGGGAGGTTCAAGAGACCCAGTACTTC	CASSLQREVQETQYF
TRBJ2-3	14	TRBV30	TRBD2	TGTGCCTGGCGGACCGGGACTAGTCTGGATACGCAGTATTTT	CAWRTGTSLDTQYF
TRBJ1-2	15	TRBV5-1	TRBD1	TGCGCCAGCAGCCACAGCCGGACAGGGACCATTGGCTACACCTTC	CASSHSRTGTIGYTF
TRBJ2-7	12	TRBV10-3	TRBD2	TGTGCCACTAGCGGATCATTCTACGAGCAGTACTTC	CATSGSFYEQYF
TRBJ2-1	19	TRBV19	TRBD2	TGTGCCAGTAGTATAGTGTCTAGCGGGGGGGGAAGCTCCTACAATGAGCAGTTCTTC	CASSIVSSGGGSSYNEQFF
TRBJ1-2	11	TRBV6-1	.	TGTGCCAGCGGCAGGGAAGGTGGCTACACCTTC	CASGREGGYTF